The 22 T cell receptor beta chains below all came from one sample that was sequenced in a study of shared clonotypes between healthy human individuals. Clones were sequenced by immunoSEQ multiplex PCR, and TCRdb holds only the in-frame ones, with some missing. Here the sample spans about 2.4 million clones, roughly nine tenths being singletons. The sample taken for sequencing was naive CD4+ T cells sorted from blood. The sample's subset: CD45RA+ positively selected. The source is a man younger than 35 in good health.

The V gene is TRBV5-5, the J gene TRBJ2-6; the D is unclear. Germline V gives CDR1 SGHKS, CDR2 YYEKEE (reference sequence). V lost 4 bases, J lost 0 bases, and 11 bases lay in between. The length of the CDR3 is 16 residues. Here the CDR3 DNA reads TGTGCCAGCAGCCCGGGTCGGCTCTCTGGGGCCAACGTCCTGACTTTC. Its protein product is CASSPGRLSGANVLTF.

The chain uses TRBV5-1 and TRBJ2-4; the match to TRBD2 covers 7 bases. The trim removed 0 bases at V and 2 bases at J, leaving 2 bases unmatched. The CDR3 is made up of 15 amino acids. Germline V gene data show CDR1 as SGHRS and CDR2 as YFSETQ. CDR3: CASSLAGGTKNIQYF. For the CDR3, the DNA is TGCGCCAGCAGCTTGGCCGGGGGGACCAAAAACATTCAGTACTTC.

The chain employs TRBV5-1 and TRBJ2-7; 10 bases are shared with TRBD1. V shed 4 bases and J 2 bases; nucleotides not matched to a gene: 9. CDR1 SGHRS and CDR2 YFSETQ come from the germline V gene. This CDR3 comprises 16 residues. The CDR3 loop reads CASSETGQGVPYEQYF. DNA of the CDR3: TGCGCCAGCAGCGAAACCGGACAGGGGGTCCCCTACGAGCAGTACTTC.

The chain carries TRBV6-5 and TRBJ1-2, with D uncertain. This CDR3 has 13 amino acids. The germline V gene encodes CDR1 MNHEY and CDR2 SVGAGI. The V gene lost 0 bases and the J gene lost 6 bases, with 8 bases spanning the gap. The CDR3: CASSYSLIDGYTF. The CDR3, as DNA: TGTGCCAGCAGTTACTCTCTAATAGATGGCTACACCTTC.

The rearrangement joins TRBV27 to TRBJ2-5; D possibly corresponds to TRBD1 (5 bases). V dropped 5 bases and J dropped 5 bases, with 15 bases sitting between them. The CDR3 has 14 residues. CDR1 MNHEY and CDR2 SMNVEV come from the germline V gene (reference sequence). The CDR3 DNA is TGTGCCAGCAGTAAAAGCGCAGGGTGGGAGACCCAGTACTTC. Translation gives CASSKSAGWETQYF.

The chain has TRBV4-3 and TRBJ2-2; D is undetermined. Trimming stripped 1 base from V and 6 bases from J, with 12 bases between. Germline CDR1 reads LGHNA; CDR2 reads YSLEER. CDR3 length: 15 residues. CDR3 in DNA: TGCGCCAGCAGCCAAGTCGGCCGAGAACCCGGGGAGCTGTTTTTT. This encodes CASSQVGREPGELFF.

This chain links TRBV6-1 with TRBJ2-3; TRBD2 is a possible D gene (5 bases). The V end lost 2 bases, the J end lost 5 bases, and 14 bases lay between the germline ends. Germline V gene data show CDR1 as MNHNS and CDR2 as SASEGT. The CDR3 is 15 residues long. In DNA form, the CDR3 reads TGTGCCAGCAGTGAAATTAAGGGAGCCAAAGATACGCAGTATTTT. Translating it yields CASSEIKGAKDTQYF.

This clone was observed a few times. This chain joins TRBV6-1 and TRBJ1-1, with D possibly matching TRBD1 (5 bases). V was trimmed by 8 bases and J by 0 bases, leaving 13 bases between them. The CDR3 is 14 amino acids. CDR1 MNHNS and CDR2 SASEGT come from the germline V gene. The CDR3 loop is CASRSGRVNTEAFF. CDR3 bases: TGTGCCAGCCGATCAGGGAGGGTGAACACTGAAGCTTTCTTT.

The V call is TRBV30, the J call TRBJ1-5, with 8 bases identical to TRBD1. Germline V gene data show CDR1 as GTSNPN and CDR2 as SVGIG (reference sequence). Unmatched junction bases numbered 5, after V lost 3 bases and J lost 1 base. CDR3 size: 15 residues. DNA of the CDR3: TGTGCCTGGAGGGCAGGGGGCAAAAGCAATCAGCCCCAGCATTTT. Translation: CAWRAGGKSNQPQHF. The complete variable domain, with remaining parts taken from reference TRBV30 and TRBJ1-5, reads SQTIHQWPATLVQPVGSPLSLECTVEGTSNPNLYWYRQAAGRGLQLLFYSVGIGQISSEVPQNLSASRPQDRQFILSSKKLLLSDSGFYLCAWRAGGKSNQPQHFGDGTRLSIL.

The chain links TRBV19 to TRBJ1-5; TRBD1 might be the D (5 bases). The CDR3 contains 15 residues. V was clipped by 3 bases and J by 9 bases, with 18 bases between them. CDR1 is LNHDA and CDR2 is SQIVND in the germline V gene (reference sequence). The DNA for the CDR3 is TGTGCCAGTAGTATGGGGTCAGGGCCTCTTTGGCCCCAGCATTTT. Translating it yields CASSMGSGPLWPQHF.

The chain links TRBV6-5 to TRBJ2-3; TRBD1 agrees at 8 bases. Germline V gives CDR1 MNHEY, CDR2 SVGAGI. There are 15 residues in the CDR3. Trimming took 4 bases from V and 0 from J; bases not matched to a gene: 3. In nucleotides, the CDR3 is TGTGCCAGCAGTTTAGGACAGGGAAGCACAGATACGCAGTATTTT. It codes for CASSLGQGSTDTQYF.

V is TRBV5-1 and J is TRBJ2-7; the D gene is possibly TRBD1 (5 bases). V was clipped by 4 bases and J by 0 bases, with 17 bases between them. This CDR3 spans 16 amino acids. The germline V gene encodes CDR1 SGHRS and CDR2 YFSETQ. The CDR3 reads CASSQTGSIYSYEQYF. The CDR3 region has the DNA TGCGCCAGCAGCCAAACAGGATCCATTTACTCCTACGAGCAGTACTTC.

This clone showed up just once. The CDR3 here is CASSPGDSSYGYTF. CDR3 nucleotides: TGCGCCAGCAGCCCAGGGGACTCGTCCTATGGCTACACCTTC. The V gene is TRBV5-1, the J gene TRBJ1-2, with D perhaps matching TRBD1 (6 bases). Trimming cost V 4 bases and J 4 bases, with 14 bases left between them. The CDR3 spans 14 residues. Germline lookup yields CDR1 SGHRS and CDR2 YFSETQ.

Worth noting for this clone: This sample includes further DNA sequences coding for the same CDR3. The chain employs TRBV6-5 and TRBJ2-5; 7 positions agree with TRBD2. Germline CDR1 reads MNHEY; CDR2 reads SVGAGI. V trimming: 5 bases; J trimming: 2 bases; junction bases outside the gene matches: 5. The CDR3 consists of 14 residues. CDR3 region: CASSRWGGQETQYF. The DNA of the CDR3 is TGTGCCAGCAGTCGTTGGGGAGGGCAAGAGACCCAGTACTTC.

This clone occurred once. The J gene is TRBJ2-3, the V gene TRBV4-1, with D possibly being TRBD1 (5 bases). Trimming shortened V by 4 bases and J by 0 bases, and 11 bases separated the two germline ends. The CDR3 spans 15 residues. Germline CDR1 and CDR2: MGHRA and YSYEKL. The CDR3 protein is CASSPQAESTDTQYF. The CDR3 nucleotides are TGCGCCAGCAGCCCACAGGCGGAGAGCACAGATACGCAGTATTTT.

A single count supports this clone. This chain links TRBV11-2 with TRBJ1-1, with D hard to call. V was cut by 8 bases and J by 2 bases, with 12 bases left in between. The length of the CDR3 is 13 residues. Looked up from germline, CDR1 is SGHAT and CDR2 is FQNNGV. The CDR3 DNA follows: TGTGCCAGCGGAGCGACCCGCAACACTGAAGCTTTCTTT. As protein: CASGATRNTEAFF.

The V and J genes are TRBV5-4 and TRBJ2-5; unclear D gene. Germline V gives CDR1 SGHNT, CDR2 YYREEE (reference sequence). This CDR3 spans 14 amino acids. Trimming removed 0 bases from V and 4 bases from J, with 10 bases in between. The CDR3 DNA sequence: TGTGCCAGCAGCTTGGACTCAGCACGAGAGACCCAGTACTTC. Protein product: CASSLDSARETQYF.

The table lists this clone with a count of one. Different DNA sequences within this sample yield the same CDR3. This chain connects TRBV7-2 to TRBJ1-4; no clear D. V was shortened by 3 bases and J by 5 bases, with 7 bases between the two germline ends. CDR1 is SGHTA, CDR2 FQGNSA, per germline. The CDR3 sequence is 13 residues long. CDR3 residues: CASSFGVNEKLFF. The CDR3 region has the DNA TGTGCCAGCAGCTTCGGAGTGAATGAAAAACTGTTTTTT.

The chain carries TRBV4-3 and TRBJ2-2; 13 bases are a match to TRBD2. Germline V CDR1 and CDR2: LGHNA, YSLEER. With V trimmed by 3 bases and J by 4 bases, 11 bases remained unmatched. The CDR3 is made up of 19 amino acids. CDR3 amino acids: CASSQSGTSGTRSTGELFF. CDR3 sequence (DNA): TGCGCCAGCAGCCAGTCCGGGACTAGCGGGACACGAAGCACCGGGGAGCTGTTTTTT.

This chain uses TRBV11-2 with TRBJ1-6; the match to TRBD1 covers 7 bases. CDR3 size: 16 residues. Germline V gene lookup returns CDR1 SGHAT and CDR2 FQNNGV. V lost 2 bases to trimming and J lost 7 bases; unmatched junction nucleotides: 8. The CDR3 spells CASSLTGVFPNSPLHF. CDR3 in DNA: TGTGCCAGCAGCTTAACAGGGGTATTCCCGAATTCACCCCTCCACTTT.

This clone was found a few times. V is TRBV30 and J is TRBJ1-1; unclear D gene. Germline CDR1 and CDR2: GTSNPN and SVGIG (reference sequence). V dropped 1 base and J dropped 7 bases, with 7 bases sitting between them. CDR3 size: 11 residues. CDR3 region: CAWSALLEAFF. The CDR3 DNA sequence: TGTGCCTGGAGTGCCTTGCTTGAAGCTTTCTTT.

The V and J genes are TRBV7-9 and TRBJ2-7, with 7 bases that match TRBD2. Germline V gene data show CDR1 as SEHNR and CDR2 as FQNEAQ (reference sequence). The J segment lost 4 bases and the V segment lost 5 bases, leaving 11 bases of the junction unmatched. CDR3 length equals 15 residues. The CDR3 sequence is CASSPTGGRGYEQYF. CDR3 nucleotides: TGTGCCAGCAGCCCCACCGGCGGGAGAGGGTACGAGCAGTACTTC. Together with reference TRBV7-9 and TRBJ2-7, the CDR3 gives the full variable domain: DTGVSQNPRHKITKRGQNVTFRCDPISEHNRLYWYRQTLGQGPEFLTYFQNEAQLEKSRLLSDRFSAERPKGSFSTLEIQRTEQGDSAMYLCASSPTGGRGYEQYFGPGTRLTVT.